This TCR beta chain appears in the sequencing data of a study of CD8 T cells in Susac syndrome. cDNA came from roughly 0.53 to 1 ug RNA primed by random hexamers. TCRdb itself ran the immunoSEQ multiplex PCR reads through MiXCR, one entry per CDR3 protein. Among fewer than 80,000 distinct CDR3 sequences, about 94% were seen once, and the ten largest hold 0.45% to 0.65%. The CDR3 covers 15 residues. Germline V gives CDR1 LGHDT, CDR2 YNNKEL (reference sequence). V lost 4 bases, J lost 5 bases, and 15 bases lay in between. Material for sequencing was CD8+ T cells from PBMCs. The rearrangement uses TRBV3-1 and TRBJ2-1, with D perhaps TRBD2 (6 bases). The clonotype was recovered from a human donor with multiple sclerosis. The DNA of the CDR3 is TGTGCCAGCAGCCCGCTTAGCGGCGTAGACAATGAGCAGTTCTTC. Its protein product is CASSPLSGVDNEQFF.